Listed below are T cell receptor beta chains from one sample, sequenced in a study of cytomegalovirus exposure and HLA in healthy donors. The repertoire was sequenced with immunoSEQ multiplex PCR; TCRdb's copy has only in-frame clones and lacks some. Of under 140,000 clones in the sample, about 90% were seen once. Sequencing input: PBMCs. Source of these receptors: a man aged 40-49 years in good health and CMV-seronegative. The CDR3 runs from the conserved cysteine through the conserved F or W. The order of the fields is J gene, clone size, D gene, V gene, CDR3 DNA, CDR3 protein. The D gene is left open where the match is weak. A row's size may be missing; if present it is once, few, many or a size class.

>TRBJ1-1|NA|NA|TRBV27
TGTGCCAGCAGTTTGGGCAGCTTGTTCACTGAAGCTTTCTTT
CASSLGSLFTEAFF
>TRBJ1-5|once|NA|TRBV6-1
TGTGCCACCTCAGGACAGCGTCGAAATCAGCCCCAGCATTTT
CATSGQRRNQPQHF
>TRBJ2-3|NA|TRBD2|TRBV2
TGTGCCAGCAGAGGGCTCAGCGGGGGGAGGTCAGATACGCAGTATTTT
CASRGLSGGRSDTQYF
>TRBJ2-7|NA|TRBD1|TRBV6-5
TGTGCCAGCAGTTCCCCGGGACAGTCGTACGAGCAGTACTTC
CASSSPGQSYEQYF
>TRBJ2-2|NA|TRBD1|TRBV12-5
TGTGCTAGTGGCCAGGGACAGGGGAACACCGGGGAGCTGTTTTTT
CASGQGQGNTGELFF
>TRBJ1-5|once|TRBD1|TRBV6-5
TGTGCCAGCAGAGATACAGGGGGCGCGGGTCAGCCCCAGCATTTT
CASRDTGGAGQPQHF
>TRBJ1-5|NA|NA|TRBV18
TGTGCCAGCTCGCCCAGGGAGGCCGGGGATCAGCCCCAGCATTTT
CASSPREAGDQPQHF
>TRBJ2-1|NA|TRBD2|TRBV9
TGTGCCAGCAGCGTAGATGGCGGGGGTTCCTACAATGAGCAGTTCTTC
CASSVDGGGSYNEQFF
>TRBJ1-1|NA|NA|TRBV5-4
TGTGCCAGCAGCCCCCCGACAGGTTCGAACACTGAAGCTTTCTTT
CASSPPTGSNTEAFF
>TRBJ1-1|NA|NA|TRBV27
TGTGCCAGCAGCCCTAGACGATCAACCCCCCCCATCTTT
CASSPRRSTPPIF
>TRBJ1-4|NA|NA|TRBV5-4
TGTGCCAGCAGCTTGGATCAGGGTCGGGAAAAACTGTTTTTT
CASSLDQGREKLFF
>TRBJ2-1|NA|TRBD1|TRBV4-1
TGCGCCAGCAGCCCGGACAGGGGGCAGGTCAATGAGCAGTTCTTC
CASSPDRGQVNEQFF
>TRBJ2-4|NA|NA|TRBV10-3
TGTGCCATCAGTGAGGGGGCGACAGTGGGAGCCAAAAACATTCAGTACTTC
CAISEGATVGAKNIQYF
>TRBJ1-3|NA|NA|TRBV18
TGTGCCAGCACAATTAACCCGGGCACCATATATTTT
CASTINPGTIYF
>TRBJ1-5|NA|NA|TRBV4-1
TGCGCCAGCAGCCAAGACTCTCTAACAGGGATTAGGGGTAATCAGCCCCAGCATTTT
CASSQDSLTGIRGNQPQHF
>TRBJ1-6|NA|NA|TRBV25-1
TGTGCCAGCAGTGCCCTCCCCGGGGGGGTAGATTCACCCCTCCACTTT
CASSALPGGVDSPLHF
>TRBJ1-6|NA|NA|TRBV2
TGTGCCAGCAGGGATTGGGGCGGGGTACAGAATTCACCCCTCCACTTT
CASRDWGGVQNSPLHF
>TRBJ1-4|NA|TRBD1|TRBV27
TGTGCCAGCAGTCCGATCCGGGACAGGGTACAAACAGCAACTAATGAAAAACTGTTTTTT
CASSPIRDRVQTATNEKLFF
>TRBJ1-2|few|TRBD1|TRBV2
TGTGCCAGCAGTGAACGAACAGGGGGCATTGGCTACACCTTC
CASSERTGGIGYTF
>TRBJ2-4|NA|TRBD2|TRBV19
TGTGCCAGTAGGACTAGCGGGGAACGTGGCAACATTCAGTACTTC
CASRTSGERGNIQYF
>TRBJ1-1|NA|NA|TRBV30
TGTGCCTGGAGTGTACGGGAAGGGAACACTGAAGCTTTCTTT
CAWSVREGNTEAFF
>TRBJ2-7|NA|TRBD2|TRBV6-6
TGTGCCAGCAGTTACAAGAGCGGGGGAGGTTACGAGCAGTACTTC
CASSYKSGGGYEQYF
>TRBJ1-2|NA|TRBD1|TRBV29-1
TGCAGCGTTGACAGGGGGCTTCATGGCTACACCTTC
CSVDRGLHGYTF
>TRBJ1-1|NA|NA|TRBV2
TGTGCCAGCAGTCCCTACAGCAGTGAAGCTTTCTTT
CASSPYSSEAFF
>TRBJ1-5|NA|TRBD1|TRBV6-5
TGTGCCAGCAGTTACTCGTGGGACAGGCAAGACTCGCCCCAGCATTTT
CASSYSWDRQDSPQHF
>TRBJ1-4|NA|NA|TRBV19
TGTGCCAGTAGTTTGAGGGAACCAGGTGAAAAACTGTTTTTT
CASSLREPGEKLFF
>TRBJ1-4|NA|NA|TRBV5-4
TGTGCCAGCAGCTGGGGGGGTGCAACTAATGAAAAACTGTTTTTT
CASSWGGATNEKLFF
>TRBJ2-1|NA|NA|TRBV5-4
TGTGCCAGCAGCTTCAGACCAGGGTCGGGGGTCAATGAGCAGTTCTTC
CASSFRPGSGVNEQFF
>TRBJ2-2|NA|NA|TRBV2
TGTGCCAGCAGACAGGAAGGGGGCACCGGGGAGCTGTTTTTT
CASRQEGGTGELFF
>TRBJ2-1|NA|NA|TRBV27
TGTGCCAGCAGTTTATTCGGGGGAGGGGGACTGAGCTCCTACAATGAGCAGTTCTTC
CASSLFGGGGLSSYNEQFF
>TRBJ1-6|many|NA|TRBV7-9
TGTGCCAGCAGCCCGACAGGCCGTTCGGGGTATAATTCACCCCTCCACTTT
CASSPTGRSGYNSPLHF
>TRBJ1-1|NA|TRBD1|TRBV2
TGTGCCAGCGGCTTCTACCAGGGGGGGGGACAGGGACTCACTGAAGCTTTCTTT
CASGFYQGGGQGLTEAFF
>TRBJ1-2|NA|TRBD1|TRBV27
TGTGCCAGCAGTTACCGGGACAGGGGCGGCTACACCTTC
CASSYRDRGGYTF
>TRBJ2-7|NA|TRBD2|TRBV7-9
TGTGCCAGCAGCTTAAGCGGGAAGGGACCCTACGAGCAGTACTTC
CASSLSGKGPYEQYF
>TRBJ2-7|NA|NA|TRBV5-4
TGTGCCAGCAGCTCATCCGGGGAGCAGTACTTC
CASSSSGEQYF
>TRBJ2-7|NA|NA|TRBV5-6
TGTGCCAGCAGCTTGTCACAAGTCCTAGGCGAGCAGTACTTC
CASSLSQVLGEQYF
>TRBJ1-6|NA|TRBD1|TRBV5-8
TGTGCCAGCAGCTTTCAGGGGGCCCTGAGCTCCTATAATTCACCCCTCCACTTT
CASSFQGALSSYNSPLHF
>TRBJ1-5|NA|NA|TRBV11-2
TGTGCCAGTTCGACAGGTTTGGGCAATCAGCCCCAGCATTTT
CASSTGLGNQPQHF
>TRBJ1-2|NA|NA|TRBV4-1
TGCGCCAGCAGTTTCGGGCAACGCGGGGTACGTGGCTACACCTTC
CASSFGQRGVRGYTF
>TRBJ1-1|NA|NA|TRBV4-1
TGCGCCAGCAGCCACCCTTCACAGGGAACTGAAGCTTTCTTT
CASSHPSQGTEAFF
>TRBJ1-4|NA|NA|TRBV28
TGTGCCAGCAGTTTCCCCAGGGCTACAACTAATGAAAAACTGTTTTTT
CASSFPRATTNEKLFF
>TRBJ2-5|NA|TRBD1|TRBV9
TGTGCCAGCAGCCCAGGGACAGGGAAAGAGACCCAGTACTTC
CASSPGTGKETQYF
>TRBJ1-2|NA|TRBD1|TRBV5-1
TGCGCCAGCAGCTCAAGGGACAGTACGGAATATGGCTACACCTTC
CASSSRDSTEYGYTF
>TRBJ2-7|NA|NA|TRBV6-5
TGTGCCAGCAGTGTACTAAGTGGGGAGCAGTACTTC
CASSVLSGEQYF
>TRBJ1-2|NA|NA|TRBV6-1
TGTGCCAGCAGTGAAGCACAGGGTACCTATGGCTACACCTTC
CASSEAQGTYGYTF
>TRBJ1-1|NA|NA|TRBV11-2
TGTGCCAGCAAAATTCGGGAGAACACTGAAGCTTTCTTT
CASKIRENTEAFF
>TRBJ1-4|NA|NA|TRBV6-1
TGTGCCAGCAGTGAACCTGGGGGGGGTGAAAAACTGTTTTTT
CASSEPGGGEKLFF
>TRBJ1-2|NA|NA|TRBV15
TGTGCCACCAGCAGAGGCGGGGGGCCGGGGACTAAAAATGGCTACACCTTC
CATSRGGGPGTKNGYTF
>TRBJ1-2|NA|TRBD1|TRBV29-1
TGCAGCGTTGAAGAGGGAACGGGACAGGGGGCGCGGGGCTACACCTTC
CSVEEGTGQGARGYTF
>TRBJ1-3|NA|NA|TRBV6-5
TGTGCCAGCAAAGGGGTGGCAGGGGAGTTCAACACCATATATTTT
CASKGVAGEFNTIYF
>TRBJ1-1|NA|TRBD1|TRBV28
TGTGCCAGCATCGCCCACGGACAGGGAAACACTGAAGCTTTCTTT
CASIAHGQGNTEAFF
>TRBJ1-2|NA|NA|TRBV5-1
TGCGCCAGCAGCTTGGGAGGGGGTAGCGGCTACACCTTC
CASSLGGGSGYTF
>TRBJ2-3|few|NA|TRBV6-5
TGTGCCACCTTCCTTGTGGATACGCAGTATTTT
CATFLVDTQYF
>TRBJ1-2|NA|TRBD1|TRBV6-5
TGTGCCAGCAGGACGACGTTGACAGGGTATGGCTACACCTTC
CASRTTLTGYGYTF